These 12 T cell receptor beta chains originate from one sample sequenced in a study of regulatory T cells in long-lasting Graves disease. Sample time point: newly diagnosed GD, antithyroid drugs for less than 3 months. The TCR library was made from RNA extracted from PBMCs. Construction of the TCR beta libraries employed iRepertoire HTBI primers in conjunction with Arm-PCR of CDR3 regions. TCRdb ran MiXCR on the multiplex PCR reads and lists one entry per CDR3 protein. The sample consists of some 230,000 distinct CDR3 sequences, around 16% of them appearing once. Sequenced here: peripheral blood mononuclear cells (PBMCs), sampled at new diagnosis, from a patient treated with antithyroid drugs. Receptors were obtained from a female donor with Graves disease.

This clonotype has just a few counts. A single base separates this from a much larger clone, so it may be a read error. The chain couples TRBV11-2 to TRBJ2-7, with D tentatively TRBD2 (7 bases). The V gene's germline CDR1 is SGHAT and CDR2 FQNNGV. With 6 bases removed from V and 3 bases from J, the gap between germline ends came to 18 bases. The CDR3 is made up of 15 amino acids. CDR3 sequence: CASSSDGGRFYEQYF. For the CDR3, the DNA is TGTGCCAGCAGTTCTGACGGGGGGCGATTCTACGAGCAGTACTTC. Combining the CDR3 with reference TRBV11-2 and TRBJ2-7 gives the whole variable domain EAGVAQSPRYKIIEKRQSVAFWCNPISGHATLYWYQQILGQGPKLLIQFQNNGVVDDSQLPKDRFSAERLKGVDSTLKIQPAKLEDSAVYLCASSSDGGRFYEQYFGPGTRLTVT.

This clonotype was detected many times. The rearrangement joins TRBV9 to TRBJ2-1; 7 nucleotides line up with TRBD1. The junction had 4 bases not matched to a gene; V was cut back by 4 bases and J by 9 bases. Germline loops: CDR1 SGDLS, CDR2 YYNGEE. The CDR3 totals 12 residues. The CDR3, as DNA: TGTGCCAGCAGCTTACAGGGGAGTGAGCAGTTCTTC. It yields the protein CASSLQGSEQFF.

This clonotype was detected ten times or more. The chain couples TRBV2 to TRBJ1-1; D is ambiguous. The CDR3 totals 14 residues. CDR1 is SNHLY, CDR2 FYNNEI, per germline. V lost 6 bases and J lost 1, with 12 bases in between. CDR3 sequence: CASRPGRGNTEAFF. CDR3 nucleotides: TGTGCCAGCAGACCTGGACGGGGGAACACTGAAGCTTTCTTT.

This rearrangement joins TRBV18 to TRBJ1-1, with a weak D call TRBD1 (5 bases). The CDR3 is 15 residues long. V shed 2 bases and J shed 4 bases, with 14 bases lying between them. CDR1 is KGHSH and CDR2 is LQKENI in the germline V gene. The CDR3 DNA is TGTGCCAGCTCACCAGGCCAAGGGGAGGGCACTGAAGCTTTCTTT. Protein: CASSPGQGEGTEAFF.

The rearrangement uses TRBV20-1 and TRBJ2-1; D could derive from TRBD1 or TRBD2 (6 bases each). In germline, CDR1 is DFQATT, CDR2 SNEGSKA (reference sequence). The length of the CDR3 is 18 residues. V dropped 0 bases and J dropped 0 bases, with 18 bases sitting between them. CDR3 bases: TGCAGTGCTAGAGATGAGGGGGAGGCCCCCCACTCCTACAATGAGCAGTTCTTC. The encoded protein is CSARDEGEAPHSYNEQFF.

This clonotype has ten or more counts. The CDR3 spells CASSVQGSSTQYF. The CDR3 bases are TGTGCCAGCAGCGTACAGGGCTCCTCCACGCAGTATTTT. The chain recombines TRBV9 with TRBJ2-3; tentative D call: TRBD1 (5 bases). Trimming cost V 1 base and J 9 bases, with 12 bases left between them. Germline V gene lookup returns CDR1 SGDLS and CDR2 YYNGEE. The length of the CDR3 is 13 residues.

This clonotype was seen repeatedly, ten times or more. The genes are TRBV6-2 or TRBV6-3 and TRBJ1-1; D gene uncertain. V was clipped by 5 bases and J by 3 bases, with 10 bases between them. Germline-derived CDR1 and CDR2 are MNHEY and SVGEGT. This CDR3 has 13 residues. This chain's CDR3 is CASSETIDTEAFF. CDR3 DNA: TGTGCCAGCAGTGAAACGATTGACACTGAAGCTTTCTTT.

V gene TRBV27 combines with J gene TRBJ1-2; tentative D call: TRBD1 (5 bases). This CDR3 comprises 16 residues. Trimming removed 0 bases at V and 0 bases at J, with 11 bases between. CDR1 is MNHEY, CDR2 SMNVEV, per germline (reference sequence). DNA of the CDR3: TGTGCCAGCAGTTTATCCCCAGGGTGGTCTAACTATGGCTACACCTTC. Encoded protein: CASSLSPGWSNYGYTF.

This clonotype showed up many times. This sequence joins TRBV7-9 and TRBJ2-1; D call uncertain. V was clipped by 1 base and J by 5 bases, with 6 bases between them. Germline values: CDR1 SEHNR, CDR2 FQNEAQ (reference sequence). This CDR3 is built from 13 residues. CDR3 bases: TGTGCCAGCAGCTTAGGACGAAACAATGAGCAGTTCTTC. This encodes CASSLGRNNEQFF.

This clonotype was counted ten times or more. The CDR3 coding sequence is TGTGCCACCAGTGAATCGGGACTTCGGGGCTCCTACAATGAGCAGTTCTTC. It is translated as CATSESGLRGSYNEQFF. V usage is TRBV24-1 and J usage is TRBJ2-1, with D possibly TRBD2 on 6 matching bases. Germline V gives CDR1 KGHDR, CDR2 SFDVKD. This CDR3 is built from 17 residues. Trimming took 4 bases from V and 0 from J, leaving 15 bases between them.

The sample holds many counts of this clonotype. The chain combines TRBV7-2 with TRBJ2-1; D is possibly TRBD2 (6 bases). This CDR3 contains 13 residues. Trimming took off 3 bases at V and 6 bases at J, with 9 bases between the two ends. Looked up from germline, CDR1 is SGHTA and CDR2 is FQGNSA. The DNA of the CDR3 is TGTGCCAGCAGCTTGGGGACTTTCAATGAGCAGTTCTTC. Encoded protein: CASSLGTFNEQFF.

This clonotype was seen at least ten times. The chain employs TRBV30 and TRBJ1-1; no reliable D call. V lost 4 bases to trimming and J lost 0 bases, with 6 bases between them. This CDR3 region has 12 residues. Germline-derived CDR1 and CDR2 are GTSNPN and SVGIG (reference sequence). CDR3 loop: CAWNGLNTEAFF. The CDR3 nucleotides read TGTGCCTGGAACGGGTTGAACACTGAAGCTTTCTTT.